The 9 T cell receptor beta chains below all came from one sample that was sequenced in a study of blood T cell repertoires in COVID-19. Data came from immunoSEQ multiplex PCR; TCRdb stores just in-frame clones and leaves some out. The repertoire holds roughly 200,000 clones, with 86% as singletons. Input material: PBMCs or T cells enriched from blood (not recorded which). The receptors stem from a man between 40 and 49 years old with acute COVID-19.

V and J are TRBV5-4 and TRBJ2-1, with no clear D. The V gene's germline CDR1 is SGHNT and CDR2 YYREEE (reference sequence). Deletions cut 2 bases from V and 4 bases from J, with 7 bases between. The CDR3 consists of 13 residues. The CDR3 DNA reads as TGTGCCAGCAGCTTACCAGGATACAATGAGCAGTTCTTC. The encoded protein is CASSLPGYNEQFF. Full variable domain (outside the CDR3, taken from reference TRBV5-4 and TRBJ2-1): ETGVTQSPTHLIKTRGQQVTLRCSSQSGHNTVSWYQQALGQGPQFIFQYYREEENGRGNFPPRFSGLQFPNYSSELNVNALELDDSALYLCASSLPGYNEQFFGPGTRLTVL.

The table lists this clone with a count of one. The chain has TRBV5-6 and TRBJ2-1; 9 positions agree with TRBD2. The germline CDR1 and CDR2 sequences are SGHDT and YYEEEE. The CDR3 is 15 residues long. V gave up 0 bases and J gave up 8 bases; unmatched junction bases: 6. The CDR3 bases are TGTGCCAGCAGCTTGGCGACAGCGGGAGGCTATGAGCAGTTCTTC. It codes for CASSLATAGGYEQFF.

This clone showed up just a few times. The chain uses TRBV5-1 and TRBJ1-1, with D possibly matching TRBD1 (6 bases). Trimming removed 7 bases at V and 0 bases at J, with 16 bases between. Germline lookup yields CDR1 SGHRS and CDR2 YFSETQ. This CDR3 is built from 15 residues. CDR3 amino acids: CASSEGDYMNTEAFF. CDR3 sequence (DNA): TGCGCCAGCTCCGAGGGGGACTACATGAACACTGAAGCTTTCTTT.

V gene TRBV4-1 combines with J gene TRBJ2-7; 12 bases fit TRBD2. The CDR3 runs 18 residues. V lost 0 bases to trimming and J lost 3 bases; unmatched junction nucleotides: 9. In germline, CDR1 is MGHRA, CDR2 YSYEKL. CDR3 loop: CASSQEASGRAGFYEQYF. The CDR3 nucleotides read TGCGCCAGCAGCCAAGAGGCTAGCGGGAGGGCCGGTTTCTACGAGCAGTACTTC.

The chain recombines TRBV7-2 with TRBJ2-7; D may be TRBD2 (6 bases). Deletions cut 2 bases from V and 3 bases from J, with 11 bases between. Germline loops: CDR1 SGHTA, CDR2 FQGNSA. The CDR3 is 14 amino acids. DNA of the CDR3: TGTGCCAGCAGCTTAAATAGCGGAAACTACGAGCAGTACTTC. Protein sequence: CASSLNSGNYEQYF.

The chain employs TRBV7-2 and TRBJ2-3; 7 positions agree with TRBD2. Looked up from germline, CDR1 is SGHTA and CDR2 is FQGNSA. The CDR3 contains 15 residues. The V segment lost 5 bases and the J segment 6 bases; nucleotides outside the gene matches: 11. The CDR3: CASSPPGGSSDTQYF. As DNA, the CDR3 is TGTGCCAGCAGCCCGCCCGGCGGGAGTTCTGATACGCAGTATTTT.

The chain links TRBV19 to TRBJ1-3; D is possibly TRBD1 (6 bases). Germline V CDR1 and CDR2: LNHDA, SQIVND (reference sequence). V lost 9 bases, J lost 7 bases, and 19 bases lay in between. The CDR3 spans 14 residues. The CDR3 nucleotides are TGTGCCAGCTCCCAGGGCGGGGGGCTTAACACCATATATTTT. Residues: CASSQGGGLNTIYF.

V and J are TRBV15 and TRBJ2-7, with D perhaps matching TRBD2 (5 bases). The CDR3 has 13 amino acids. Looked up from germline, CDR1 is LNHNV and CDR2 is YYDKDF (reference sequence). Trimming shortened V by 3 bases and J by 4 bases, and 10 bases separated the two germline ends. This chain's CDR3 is CATSRDLGYEQYF. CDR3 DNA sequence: TGTGCCACCAGCAGGGACTTGGGGTACGAGCAGTACTTC.

This CDR3 reads CASRPTQGTTNEKLFF. Written as DNA, the CDR3 is TGTGCCAGCAGACCAACACAGGGAACAACTAATGAAAAACTGTTTTTT. The chain employs TRBV5-5 and TRBJ1-4; tentatively, D is TRBD1 (6 bases). Trimming left V 5 bases short and J 0 bases short, with 14 bases between. The V gene's germline CDR1 is SGHKS and CDR2 YYEKEE (reference sequence). The CDR3 has 16 amino acids.